These 23 T cell receptor beta chains share one sample of origin, sequenced in a study of T cells after yellow fever vaccination (dated by TCRdb to about 2019). The treatment or condition label, read with the paper, signifies: live attenuated yellow fever vaccine strain. Library generation was performed with 5' RACE. TCRdb lists the instrument as Illumina NovaSeq 6000. TCRdb ran its own pipeline on the public reads, namely fastp trimming at Q25 and MiXCR clone calling, and kept in-frame beta chains. Rows are combined by CDR3 protein, so each entry shows the most common genes and DNA. This sample is represented by hundreds of thousands of distinct CDR3 sequences; roughly 3.5% of them were singletons. The leading ten clones occupy around 22% of the sample. The sample in question was PBMCs, obtained on the day of the yellow fever booster vaccination. These receptors were obtained from a man between 18 and 29 years old who received the YFV17D yellow fever vaccine.

This clonotype was seen ten or more times. The chain combines TRBV20-1 with TRBJ1-1; 8 bases are shared with TRBD1. CDR3 length equals 13 residues. Germline V gives CDR1 DFQATT, CDR2 SNEGSKA (reference sequence). After removal of 6 bases from V and 5 bases from J, the junction contained 8 bases not matched to a gene. CDR3 bases: TGCAGTGCCCCGACGGACAGGGAAACTGAAGCTTTCTTT. It specifies CSAPTDRETEAFF.

The chain recombines TRBV19 with TRBJ1-1; D unresolved. Germline-derived CDR1 and CDR2 are LNHDA and SQIVND (reference sequence). The CDR3 sequence is 13 residues long. The V gene lost 10 bases and the J gene lost 3 bases, with 15 bases spanning the gap. CDR3 amino acids: CATLAAGDTEAFF. CDR3 in DNA: TGTGCCACCTTGGCGGCCGGGGACACTGAAGCTTTCTTT.

J is TRBJ2-5 and V is TRBV15; 13 bases match TRBD2. Trimming removed 1 base from V and 1 base from J; junction bases left unmatched: 0. This CDR3 spans 16 amino acids. The germline CDR1 and CDR2 sequences are LNHNV and YYDKDF (reference sequence). The CDR3 DNA is TGTGCCACCAGCAGAGGGACTAGCGGGGGCCAAGAGACCCAGTACTTC. It specifies CATSRGTSGGQETQYF.

The chain combines TRBV2 with TRBJ2-5, with 11 bases that match TRBD1. V lost 10 bases and J lost 1; bases outside the gene matches: 5. The CDR3 runs 14 residues. Germline V gives CDR1 SNHLY, CDR2 FYNNEI. The CDR3 region has the DNA TGTGCCACACGGACAGGGGGCTTCCAAGAGACCCAGTACTTC. Encoded protein: CATRTGGFQETQYF.

This clonotype was counted between two and nine times. The chain recombines TRBV12-3 or TRBV12-4 with TRBJ2-5; TRBD1 agrees at 7 bases. The CDR3 is made up of 15 amino acids. V lost 5 bases to trimming and J lost 0 bases; unmatched junction nucleotides: 6. For the CDR3, the DNA is TGTGCCAGCAGTCCTACGACAGGGCACCAAGAGACCCAGTACTTC. Translation: CASSPTTGHQETQYF.

The chain has TRBV20-1 and TRBJ2-3, with 10 bases fitting TRBD2. This CDR3 is 12 amino acids long. The J segment lost 4 bases and the V segment lost 7 bases, leaving 2 bases of the junction unmatched. The germline V gene has CDR1 DFQATT and CDR2 SNEGSKA (reference sequence). The CDR3 loop is CSGTSGADTQYF. The CDR3 bases are TGCAGTGGTACTAGCGGGGCAGATACGCAGTATTTT.

This clonotype was recorded a few times. The J gene is TRBJ1-1, the V gene TRBV7-6; D remains unclear. The germline V gene encodes CDR1 SGHVS and CDR2 FNYEAQ. V dropped 3 bases and J dropped 6 bases, with 23 bases sitting between them. This CDR3 has 17 amino acids. CDR3 sequence (DNA): TGTGCCAGCAGCTTCTCCCCCCTCCCGGGCCCAGTGGCTGAAGCTTTCTTT. It yields the protein CASSFSPLPGPVAEAFF.

This clonotype appeared many times. This chain uses TRBV5-1 with TRBJ2-3, with 9 bases lining up with TRBD1. The germline V gene has CDR1 SGHRS and CDR2 YFSETQ. J was trimmed by 0 bases and V by 1 base; bases with no gene match: 0. The length of the CDR3 is 15 residues. CDR3: CASSLTGGSTDTQYF. CDR3 DNA: TGCGCCAGCAGCTTGACAGGGGGCAGCACAGATACGCAGTATTTT.

This clonotype showed up just a few times. This chain joins TRBV7-2 and TRBJ2-5, with 7 bases that match TRBD1. From germline, CDR1 is SGHTA and CDR2 FQGNSA. This CDR3 is 15 amino acids long. Trimming took 2 bases from V and 3 from J; bases not matched to a gene: 6. The CDR3 nucleotides read TGTGCCAGCAGCTTAACCGGGACAGCAAAAGAGACCCAGTACTTC. Encoded protein: CASSLTGTAKETQYF.

This chain connects TRBV28 to TRBJ2-3, with 7 bases lining up with TRBD2. J lost 2 bases, V lost 5 bases, and 7 bases had no gene match. This CDR3 has 15 residues. Looked up from germline, CDR1 is MDHEN and CDR2 is SYDVKM. The CDR3 DNA reads as TGTGCCAGCAGTCCGCGCGGGAGTCCCACAGATACGCAGTATTTT. It yields the protein CASSPRGSPTDTQYF.

The gene calls are TRBV4-3 and TRBJ1-1; D may be TRBD1 (5 bases). Trimming shortened V by 4 bases and J by 1 base, and 16 bases separated the two germline ends. The CDR3 is 16 residues long. The germline gives CDR1 LGHNA, CDR2 YSLEER. CDR3 sequence (DNA): TGCGCCAGCAGCCCCCTGTACGCAGACAGGAACACTGAAGCTTTCTTT. This codes for CASSPLYADRNTEAFF.

This clonotype occurred many times. This rearrangement joins TRBV5-1 to TRBJ1-1; the D is unclear. The germline V and J ends were trimmed by 4 bases and 6 bases, with 22 bases remaining between them. Per the germline V gene, CDR1 is SGHRS and CDR2 is YFSETQ. The CDR3 is 16 amino acids. CDR3: CASSQGPPGPWAEAFF. CDR3 nucleotides: TGCGCCAGCAGCCAAGGACCGCCGGGCCCGTGGGCTGAAGCTTTCTTT.

This sequence joins TRBV4-1 and TRBJ2-3; 10 positions match TRBD1. Trimming at V came to 3 bases and at J to 3 bases, leaving 3 bases not matched to a gene. Germline values: CDR1 MGHRA, CDR2 YSYEKL. This CDR3 spans 15 amino acids. As DNA, the CDR3 is TGCGCCAGCAGCCAGAGGACAGGGGGAACAGATACGCAGTATTTT. It encodes CASSQRTGGTDTQYF.

This clonotype occurred a few times. V gene TRBV5-1 combines with J gene TRBJ1-4; D ambiguous. The germline CDR1 and CDR2 sequences are SGHRS and YFSETQ. The CDR3 has 15 amino acids. Trimming stripped 1 base from V and 8 bases from J, with 15 bases between. CDR3 protein: CASSLSGGGEEKLFF. The CDR3 bases are TGCGCCAGCAGCTTGAGTGGTGGCGGAGAGGAAAAACTGTTTTTT.

This clonotype was picked up many times. The chain links TRBV12-3 or TRBV12-4 to TRBJ2-2; D unclear. V was shortened by 3 bases and J by 5 bases, with 10 bases between the two germline ends. This CDR3 spans 14 amino acids. CDR3 sequence reads: CASSFWAATGELFF. The CDR3 DNA sequence: TGTGCCAGCAGTTTTTGGGCGGCTACCGGGGAGCTGTTTTTT.

This clonotype came up many times. CDR3 sequence reads: CASSQDGDRVGGYTF. CDR3 DNA: TGTGCCAGCAGCCAAGACGGTGACAGGGTGGGCGGCTACACCTTC. This chain uses TRBV4-2 with TRBJ1-2, with 7 bases lining up with TRBD1. With 0 bases clipped from V and 8 bases from J, the junction kept 9 bases outside the gene matches. Germline V gene data show CDR1 as LGHNA and CDR2 as YNFKEQ. The CDR3 runs 15 residues.

The table lists this clonotype with a few counts. The chain joins TRBV9 to TRBJ2-5, with a weak D call TRBD1 (6 bases). Germline V CDR1 and CDR2: SGDLS, YYNGEE. V dropped 0 bases and J dropped 2 bases, with 14 bases sitting between them. This CDR3 is built from 16 residues. CDR3 sequence: CASSVGVTGWQETQYF. The CDR3 DNA follows: TGTGCCAGCAGCGTAGGGGTCACAGGGTGGCAAGAGACCCAGTACTTC.

This chain joins TRBV15 and TRBJ2-1, with D perhaps given as TRBD1 or TRBD2 (5 bases each). The V end was cut by 3 bases, the J end by 0 bases, with 12 bases between. The CDR3 has 16 residues. CDR1 LNHNV and CDR2 YYDKDF come from the germline V gene (reference sequence). CDR3: CATSRRDVSSYNEQFF. The CDR3 DNA sequence: TGTGCCACCAGCAGGAGGGACGTTAGCTCCTACAATGAGCAGTTCTTC.

This clonotype was found many times. The chain combines TRBV6-6 with TRBJ2-1; D is unresolved. The V gene lost 4 bases and the J gene lost 8 bases, with 6 bases spanning the gap. The CDR3 consists of 11 residues. Per the germline V gene, CDR1 is MNHNY and CDR2 is SVGAGI (reference sequence). DNA of the CDR3: TGTGCCAGCAGTTGGGGTCATGAGCAGTTCTTC. This gives the protein CASSWGHEQFF.

V is TRBV5-1 and J is TRBJ1-3, with TRBD1 as a possible D gene (5 bases). CDR3 size: 13 residues. The V gene's germline CDR1 is SGHRS and CDR2 YFSETQ. The V gene lost 4 bases and the J gene lost 4 bases, with 9 bases spanning the gap. As DNA, the CDR3 is TGCGCCAGCAGCGTGGGGACGGGAAACACCATATATTTT. It yields the protein CASSVGTGNTIYF.

The J gene is TRBJ1-1, the V gene TRBV5-1; 9 bases map to TRBD1. Germline CDR1 SGHRS, CDR2 YFSETQ. The junction had 11 bases not matched to a gene; V was cut back by 4 bases and J by 4 bases. The CDR3 contains 16 residues. CDR3 in DNA: TGCGCCAGCAGCGCCCGGACAGGGGAATACGGCACTGAAGCTTTCTTT. Its translation is CASSARTGEYGTEAFF. The complete variable domain, with remaining parts taken from reference TRBV5-1 and TRBJ1-1, reads KAGVTQTPRYLIKTRGQQVTLSCSPISGHRSVSWYQQTPGQGLQFLFEYFSETQRNKGNFPGRFSGRQFSNSRSEMNVSTLELGDSALYLCASSARTGEYGTEAFFGQGTRLTVV.

This clonotype was observed at least ten times. The CDR3 DNA reads TGTGCCAGCAGCTTATCGAGCTCCTACGAGCAGTACTTC. Translated: CASSLSSSYEQYF. The rearrangement joins TRBV7-7 to TRBJ2-7; no reliable D call. This CDR3 region has 13 residues. CDR1 SSHAT and CDR2 FNYEAQ come from the germline V gene (reference sequence). Deletions cut 2 bases from V and 0 bases from J, with 5 bases between.

This clonotype was detected ten times or more. The chain links TRBV11-3 to TRBJ2-1, with no clear D. There are 14 residues in the CDR3. V lost 5 bases to trimming and J lost 7 bases, with 15 bases between them. Germline V gene lookup returns CDR1 SGHNT and CDR2 YENEEA. The CDR3 nucleotides are TGTGCCAGCAGCCCCGACACCTTTCTTAATGAGCAGTTCTTC. Translation: CASSPDTFLNEQFF. Together with reference TRBV11-3 and TRBJ2-1, the CDR3 gives the full variable domain: EAGVVQSPRYKIIEKKQPVAFWCNPISGHNTLYWYLQNLGQGPELLIRYENEEAVDDSQLPKDRFSAERLKGVDSTLKIQPAELGDSAVYLCASSPDTFLNEQFFGPGTRLTVL.